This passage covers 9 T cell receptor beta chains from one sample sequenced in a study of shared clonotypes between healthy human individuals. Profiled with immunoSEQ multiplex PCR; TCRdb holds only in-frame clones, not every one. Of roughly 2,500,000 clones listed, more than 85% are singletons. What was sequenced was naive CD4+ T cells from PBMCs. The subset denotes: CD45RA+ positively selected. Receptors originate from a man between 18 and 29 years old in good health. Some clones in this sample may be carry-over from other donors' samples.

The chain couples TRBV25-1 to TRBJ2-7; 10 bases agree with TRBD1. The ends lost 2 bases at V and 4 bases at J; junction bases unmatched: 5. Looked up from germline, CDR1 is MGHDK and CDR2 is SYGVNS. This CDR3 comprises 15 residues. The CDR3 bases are TGTGCCAGCAGTGAACAAGGGACAGGGGTTTACGAGCAGTACTTC. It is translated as CASSEQGTGVYEQYF.

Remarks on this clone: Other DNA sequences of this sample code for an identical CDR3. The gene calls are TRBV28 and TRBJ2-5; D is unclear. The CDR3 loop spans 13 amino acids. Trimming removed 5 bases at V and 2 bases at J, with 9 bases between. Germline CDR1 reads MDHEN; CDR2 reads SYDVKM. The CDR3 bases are TGTGCCAGCAGTCCGGGCAGACAAGAGACCCAGTACTTC. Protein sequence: CASSPGRQETQYF. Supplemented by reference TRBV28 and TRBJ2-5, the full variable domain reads DVKVTQSSRYLVKRTGEKVFLECVQDMDHENMFWYRQDPGLGLRLIYFSYDVKMKEKGDIPEGYSVSREKKERFSLILESASTNQTSMYLCASSPGRQETQYFGPGTRLLVL.

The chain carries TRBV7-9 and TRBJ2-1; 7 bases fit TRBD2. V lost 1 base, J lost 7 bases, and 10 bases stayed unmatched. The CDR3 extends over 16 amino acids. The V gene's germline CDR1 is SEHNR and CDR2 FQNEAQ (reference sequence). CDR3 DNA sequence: TGTGCCAGCAGCTTAGGAAGCGGGACTCGGGGTAATGAGCAGTTCTTC. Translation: CASSLGSGTRGNEQFF.

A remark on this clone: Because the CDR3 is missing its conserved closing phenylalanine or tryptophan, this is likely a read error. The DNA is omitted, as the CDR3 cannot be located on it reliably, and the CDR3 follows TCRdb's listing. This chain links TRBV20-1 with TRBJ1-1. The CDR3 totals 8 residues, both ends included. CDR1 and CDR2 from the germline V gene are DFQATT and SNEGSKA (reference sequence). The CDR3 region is CSARVDRI.

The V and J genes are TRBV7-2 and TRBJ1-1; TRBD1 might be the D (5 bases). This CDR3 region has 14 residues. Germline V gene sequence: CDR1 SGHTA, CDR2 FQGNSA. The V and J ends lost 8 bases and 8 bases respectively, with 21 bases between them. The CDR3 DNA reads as TGTGCCAGCCGACCCGGGACCCCCGGTTACGAAGCTTTCTTT. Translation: CASRPGTPGYEAFF.

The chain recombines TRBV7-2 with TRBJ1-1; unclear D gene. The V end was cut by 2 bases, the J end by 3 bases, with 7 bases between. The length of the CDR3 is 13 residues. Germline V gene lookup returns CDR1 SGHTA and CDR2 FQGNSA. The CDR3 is CASSLFGDTEAFF. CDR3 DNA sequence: TGTGCCAGCAGCTTATTTGGGGACACTGAAGCTTTCTTT.

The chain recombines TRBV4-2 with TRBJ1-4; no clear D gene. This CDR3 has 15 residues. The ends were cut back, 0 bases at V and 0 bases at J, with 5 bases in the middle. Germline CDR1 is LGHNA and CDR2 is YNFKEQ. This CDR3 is CASSQEGTTNEKLFF. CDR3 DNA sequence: TGTGCCAGCAGCCAAGAGGGAACAACTAATGAAAAACTGTTTTTT.

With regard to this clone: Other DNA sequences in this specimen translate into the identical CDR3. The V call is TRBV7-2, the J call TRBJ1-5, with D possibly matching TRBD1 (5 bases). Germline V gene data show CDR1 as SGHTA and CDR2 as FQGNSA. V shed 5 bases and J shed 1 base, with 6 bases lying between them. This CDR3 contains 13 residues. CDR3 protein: CASSRDSNQPQHF. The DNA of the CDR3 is TGTGCCAGCAGCCGGGACAGCAATCAGCCCCAGCATTTT.

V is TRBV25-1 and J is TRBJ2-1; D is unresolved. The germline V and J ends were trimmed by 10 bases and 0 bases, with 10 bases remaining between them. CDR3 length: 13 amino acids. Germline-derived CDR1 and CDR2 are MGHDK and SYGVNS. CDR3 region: CATKESSYNEQFF. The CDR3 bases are TGTGCCACAAAGGAGAGCTCCTACAATGAGCAGTTCTTC.